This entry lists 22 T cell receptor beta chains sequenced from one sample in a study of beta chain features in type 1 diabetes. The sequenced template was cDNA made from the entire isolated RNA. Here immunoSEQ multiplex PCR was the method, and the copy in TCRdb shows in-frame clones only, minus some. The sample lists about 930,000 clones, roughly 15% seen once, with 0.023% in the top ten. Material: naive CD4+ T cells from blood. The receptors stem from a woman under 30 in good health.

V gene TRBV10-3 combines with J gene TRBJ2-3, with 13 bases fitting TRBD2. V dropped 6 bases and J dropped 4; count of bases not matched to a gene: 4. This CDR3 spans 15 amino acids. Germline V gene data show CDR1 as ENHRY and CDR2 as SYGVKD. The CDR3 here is CAIRRTSGSSDTQYF. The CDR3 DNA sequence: TGTGCCATCAGACGGACTAGCGGGAGCTCAGATACGCAGTATTTT.

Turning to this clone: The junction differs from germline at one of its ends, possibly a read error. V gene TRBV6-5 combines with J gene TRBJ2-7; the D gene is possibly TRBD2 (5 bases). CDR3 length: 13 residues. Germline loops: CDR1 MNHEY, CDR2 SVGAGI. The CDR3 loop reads CASSYGQVSEQYF. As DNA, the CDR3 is TGTGCCAGCAGTTACGGGCAGGTTAGCGAGCAATACTTC.

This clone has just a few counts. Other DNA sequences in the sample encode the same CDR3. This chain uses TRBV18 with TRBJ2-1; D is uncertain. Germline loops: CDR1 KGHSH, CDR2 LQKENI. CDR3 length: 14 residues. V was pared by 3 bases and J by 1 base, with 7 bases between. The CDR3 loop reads CASSPSSSYNEQFF. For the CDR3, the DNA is TGTGCCAGCTCACCTTCTAGTTCCTACAATGAGCAGTTCTTC.

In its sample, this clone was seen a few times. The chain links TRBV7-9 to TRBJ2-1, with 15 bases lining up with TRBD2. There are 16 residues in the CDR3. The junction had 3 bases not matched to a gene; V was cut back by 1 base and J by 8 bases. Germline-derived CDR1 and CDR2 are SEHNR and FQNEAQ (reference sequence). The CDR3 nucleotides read TGTGCCAGCAGCTTAGGGGGACTAGCGGGAGGCCATGAGCAGTTCTTC. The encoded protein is CASSLGGLAGGHEQFF.

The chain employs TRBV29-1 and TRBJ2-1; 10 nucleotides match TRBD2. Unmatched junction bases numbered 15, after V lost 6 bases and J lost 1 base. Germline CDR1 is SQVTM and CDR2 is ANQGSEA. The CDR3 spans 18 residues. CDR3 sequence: CSVKTSSGSLWSYNEQFF. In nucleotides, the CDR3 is TGCAGCGTCAAAACGTCTAGCGGGAGCCTATGGTCCTACAATGAGCAGTTCTTC.

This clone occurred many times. The CDR3 DNA reads TGTGCCATCGGTGCCAGCGGAAGCACAGATACGCAGTATTTT. It is translated as CAIGASGSTDTQYF. This sequence joins TRBV10-3 and TRBJ2-3; D possibly corresponds to TRBD2 (5 bases). The CDR3 runs to 14 residues. Germline values: CDR1 ENHRY, CDR2 SYGVKD. V was trimmed by 8 bases and J by 0 bases, leaving 12 bases between them.

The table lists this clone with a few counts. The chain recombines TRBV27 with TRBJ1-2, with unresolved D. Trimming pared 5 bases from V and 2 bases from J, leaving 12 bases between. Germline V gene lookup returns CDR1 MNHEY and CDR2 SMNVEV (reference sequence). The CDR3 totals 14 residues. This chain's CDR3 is CASSRSGGNYGYTF. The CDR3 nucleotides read TGTGCCAGCAGTCGCTCCGGCGGAAACTATGGCTACACCTTC.

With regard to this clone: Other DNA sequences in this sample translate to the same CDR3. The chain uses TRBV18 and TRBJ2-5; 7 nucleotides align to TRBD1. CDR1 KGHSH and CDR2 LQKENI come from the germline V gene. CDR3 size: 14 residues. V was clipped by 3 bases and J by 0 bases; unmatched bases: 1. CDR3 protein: CASSPGTDQETQYF. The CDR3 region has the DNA TGTGCCAGCTCACCTGGGACAGACCAAGAGACCCAGTACTTC.

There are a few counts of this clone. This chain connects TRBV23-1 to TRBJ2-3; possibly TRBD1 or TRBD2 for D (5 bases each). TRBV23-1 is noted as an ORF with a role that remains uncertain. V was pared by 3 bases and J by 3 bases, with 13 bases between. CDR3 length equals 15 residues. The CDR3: CASSHWPGSTDTQYF. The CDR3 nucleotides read TGCGCCAGCAGTCATTGGCCAGGGAGTACAGATACGCAGTATTTT.

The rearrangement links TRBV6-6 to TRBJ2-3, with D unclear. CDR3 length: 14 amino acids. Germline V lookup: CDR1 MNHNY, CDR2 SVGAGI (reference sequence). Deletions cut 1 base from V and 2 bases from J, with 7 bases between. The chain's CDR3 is CASSYWAATDTQYF. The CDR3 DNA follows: TGTGCCAGCAGTTACTGGGCGGCCACAGATACGCAGTATTTT.

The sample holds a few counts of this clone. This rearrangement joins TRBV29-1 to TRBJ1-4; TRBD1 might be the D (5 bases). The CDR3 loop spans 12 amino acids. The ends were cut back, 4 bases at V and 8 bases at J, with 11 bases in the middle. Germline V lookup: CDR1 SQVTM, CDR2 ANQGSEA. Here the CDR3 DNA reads TGCAGCGTTGCAGGGATCGAAGAAAAACTGTTTTTT. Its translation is CSVAGIEEKLFF.

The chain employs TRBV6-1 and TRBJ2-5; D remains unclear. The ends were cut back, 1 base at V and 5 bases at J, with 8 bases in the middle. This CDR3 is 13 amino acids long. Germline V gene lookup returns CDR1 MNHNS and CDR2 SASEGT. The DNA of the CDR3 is TGTGCCAGCAGTGAAGTTCCTACGGAGACCCAGTACTTC. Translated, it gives CASSEVPTETQYF.

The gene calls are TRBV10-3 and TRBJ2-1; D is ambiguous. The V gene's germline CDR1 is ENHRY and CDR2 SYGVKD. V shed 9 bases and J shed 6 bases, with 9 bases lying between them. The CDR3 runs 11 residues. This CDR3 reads CAISSGNEQFF. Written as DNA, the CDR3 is TGTGCCATTTCGAGTGGCAATGAGCAGTTCTTC.

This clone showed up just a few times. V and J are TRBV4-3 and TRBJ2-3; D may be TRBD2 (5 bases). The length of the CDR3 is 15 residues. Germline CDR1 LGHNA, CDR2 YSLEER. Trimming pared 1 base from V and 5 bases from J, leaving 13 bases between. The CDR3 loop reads CASSQVPDYGDTQYF. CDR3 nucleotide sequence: TGCGCCAGCAGCCAAGTTCCTGACTATGGAGATACGCAGTATTTT.

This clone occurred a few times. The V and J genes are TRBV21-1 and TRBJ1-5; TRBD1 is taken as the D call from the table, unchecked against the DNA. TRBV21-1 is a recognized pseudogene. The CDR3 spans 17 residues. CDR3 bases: TGTGCCAGCAGCGGATCTCAGGACAGGGAACTCAATCAGCCCCAGCATTTT. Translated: CASSGSQDRELNQPQHF.

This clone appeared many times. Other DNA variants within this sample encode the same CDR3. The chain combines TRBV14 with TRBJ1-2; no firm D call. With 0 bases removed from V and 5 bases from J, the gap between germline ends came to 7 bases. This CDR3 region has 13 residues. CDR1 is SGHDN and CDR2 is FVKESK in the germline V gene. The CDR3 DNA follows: TGTGCCAGCAGCCAAGATAGGGCGTATGGCTACACCTTC. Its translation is CASSQDRAYGYTF. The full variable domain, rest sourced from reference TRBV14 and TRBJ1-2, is EAGVTQFPSHSVIEKGQTVTLRCDPISGHDNLYWYRRVMGKEIKFLLHFVKESKQDESGMPNNRFLAERTGGTYSTLKVQPAELEDSGVYFCASSQDRAYGYTFGSGTRLTVV.

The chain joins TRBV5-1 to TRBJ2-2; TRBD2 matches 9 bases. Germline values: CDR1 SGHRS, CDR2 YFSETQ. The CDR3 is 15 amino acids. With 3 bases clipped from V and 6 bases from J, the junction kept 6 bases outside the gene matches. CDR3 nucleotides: TGCGCCAGCAGCTGGGGTAGCGGGAGCCCCGGGGAGCTGTTTTTT. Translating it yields CASSWGSGSPGELFF.

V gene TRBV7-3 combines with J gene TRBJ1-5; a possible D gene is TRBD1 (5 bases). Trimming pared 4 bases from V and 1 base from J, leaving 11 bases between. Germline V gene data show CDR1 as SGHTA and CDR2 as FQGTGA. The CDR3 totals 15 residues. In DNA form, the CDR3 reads TGTGCCAGCAGCTACGGGACGAAGAGCAATCAGCCCCAGCATTTT. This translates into CASSYGTKSNQPQHF.

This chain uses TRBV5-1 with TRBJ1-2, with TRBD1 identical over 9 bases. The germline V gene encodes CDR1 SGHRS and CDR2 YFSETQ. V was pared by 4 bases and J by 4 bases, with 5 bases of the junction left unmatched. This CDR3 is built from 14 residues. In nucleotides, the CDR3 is TGCGCCAGCAGCGGGACAGGGCCCCTCTATGGCTACACCTTC. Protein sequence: CASSGTGPLYGYTF.

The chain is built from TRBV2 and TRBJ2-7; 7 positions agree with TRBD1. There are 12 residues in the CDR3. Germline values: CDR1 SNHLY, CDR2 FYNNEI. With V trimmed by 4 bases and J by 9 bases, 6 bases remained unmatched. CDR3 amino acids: CASSVRGPGQYF. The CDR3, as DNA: TGTGCCAGCAGTGTGAGGGGGCCCGGGCAGTACTTC.

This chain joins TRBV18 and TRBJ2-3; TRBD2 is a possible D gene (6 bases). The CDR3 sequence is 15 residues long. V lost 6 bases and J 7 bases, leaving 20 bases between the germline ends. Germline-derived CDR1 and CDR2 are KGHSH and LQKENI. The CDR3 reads CASSQPGLSVNTQYF. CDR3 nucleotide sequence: TGTGCCAGCTCTCAACCGGGACTCTCCGTGAATACGCAGTATTTT.

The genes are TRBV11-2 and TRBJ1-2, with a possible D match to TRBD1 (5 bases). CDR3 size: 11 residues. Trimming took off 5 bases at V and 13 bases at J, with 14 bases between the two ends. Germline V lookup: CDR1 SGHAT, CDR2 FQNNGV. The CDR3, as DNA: TGTGCCAGCAGCACCCGGGACCAAGTCACCTTC. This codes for CASSTRDQVTF.